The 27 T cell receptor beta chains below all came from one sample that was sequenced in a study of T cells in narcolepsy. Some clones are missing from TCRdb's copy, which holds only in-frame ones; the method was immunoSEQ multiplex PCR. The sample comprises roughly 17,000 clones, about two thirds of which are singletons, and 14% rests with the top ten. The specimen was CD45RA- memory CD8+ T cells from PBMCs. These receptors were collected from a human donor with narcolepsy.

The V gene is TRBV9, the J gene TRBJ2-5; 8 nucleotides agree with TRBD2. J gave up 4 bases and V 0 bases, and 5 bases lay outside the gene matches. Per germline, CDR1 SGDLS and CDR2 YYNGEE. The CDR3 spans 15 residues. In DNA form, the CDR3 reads TGTGCCAGCAGCGTAGCGGGAGGGCCATTAGAGACCCAGTACTTC. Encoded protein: CASSVAGGPLETQYF.

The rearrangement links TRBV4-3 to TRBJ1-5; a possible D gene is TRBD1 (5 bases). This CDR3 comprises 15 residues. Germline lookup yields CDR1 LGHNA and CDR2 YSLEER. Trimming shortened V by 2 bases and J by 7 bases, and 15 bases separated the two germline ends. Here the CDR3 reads CASSQRGEAGQPQHF. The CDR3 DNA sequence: TGCGCCAGCAGCCAAAGAGGGGAGGCTGGGCAGCCCCAGCATTTT.

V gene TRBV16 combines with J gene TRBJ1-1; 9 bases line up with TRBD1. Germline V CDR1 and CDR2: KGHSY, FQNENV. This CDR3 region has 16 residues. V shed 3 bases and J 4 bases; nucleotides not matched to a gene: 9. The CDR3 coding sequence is TGTGCCAGCAGCCACACCTGGGACAGGGCCACCACTGAAGCTTTCTTT. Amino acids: CASSHTWDRATTEAFF.

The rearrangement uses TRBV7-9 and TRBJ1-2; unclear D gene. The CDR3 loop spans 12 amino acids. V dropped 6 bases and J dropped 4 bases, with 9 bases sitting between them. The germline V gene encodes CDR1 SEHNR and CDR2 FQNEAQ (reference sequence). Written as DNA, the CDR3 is TGTGCCAGCAGAGCCGGGCCCTATGGCTACACCTTC. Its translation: CASRAGPYGYTF.

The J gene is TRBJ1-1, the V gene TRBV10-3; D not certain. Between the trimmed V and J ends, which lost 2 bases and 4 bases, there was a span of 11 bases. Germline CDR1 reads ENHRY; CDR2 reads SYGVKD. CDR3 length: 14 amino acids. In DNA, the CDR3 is TGTGCCATCAGTGAGCCGGGAGAGAGCACTGAAGCTTTCTTT. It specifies CAISEPGESTEAFF.

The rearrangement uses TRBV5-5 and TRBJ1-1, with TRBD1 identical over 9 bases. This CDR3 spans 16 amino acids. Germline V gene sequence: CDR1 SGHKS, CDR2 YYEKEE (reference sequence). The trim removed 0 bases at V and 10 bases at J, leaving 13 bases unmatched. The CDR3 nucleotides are TGTGCCAGCAGCTTGGGACCGGGACAGGGATCGTCGGTAGCTTTCTTT. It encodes CASSLGPGQGSSVAFF.

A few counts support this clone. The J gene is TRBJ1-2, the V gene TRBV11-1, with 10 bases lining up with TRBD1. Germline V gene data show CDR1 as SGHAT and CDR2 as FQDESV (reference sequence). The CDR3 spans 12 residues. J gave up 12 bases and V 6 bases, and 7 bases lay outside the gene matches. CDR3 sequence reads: CASSWDRGFHTF. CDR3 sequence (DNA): TGTGCCAGCAGTTGGGACAGGGGTTTCCACACCTTC. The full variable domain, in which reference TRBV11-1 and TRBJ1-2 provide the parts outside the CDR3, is EAEVAQSPRYKITEKSQAVAFWCDPISGHATLYWYRQILGQGPELLVQFQDESVVDDSQLPKDRFSAERLKGVDSTLKIQPAELGDSAMYLCASSWDRGFHTFGSGTRLTVV.

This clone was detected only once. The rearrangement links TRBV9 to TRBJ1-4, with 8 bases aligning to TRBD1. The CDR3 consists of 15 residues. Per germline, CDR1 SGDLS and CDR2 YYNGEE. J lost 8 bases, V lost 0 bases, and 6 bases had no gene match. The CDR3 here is CASSVVGQGGEKLFF. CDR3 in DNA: TGTGCCAGCAGCGTAGTCGGACAGGGTGGGGAAAAACTGTTTTTT.

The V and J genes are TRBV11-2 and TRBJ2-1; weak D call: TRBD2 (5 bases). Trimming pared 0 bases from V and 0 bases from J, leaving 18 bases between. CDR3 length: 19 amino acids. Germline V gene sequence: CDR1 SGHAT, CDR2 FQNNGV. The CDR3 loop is CASSLDRLRARSSYNEQFF. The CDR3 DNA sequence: TGTGCCAGCAGCTTAGATCGCTTGCGGGCCCGGAGCTCCTACAATGAGCAGTTCTTC. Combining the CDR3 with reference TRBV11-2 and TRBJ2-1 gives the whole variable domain EAGVAQSPRYKIIEKRQSVAFWCNPISGHATLYWYQQILGQGPKLLIQFQNNGVVDDSQLPKDRFSAERLKGVDSTLKIQPAKLEDSAVYLCASSLDRLRARSSYNEQFFGPGTRLTVL.

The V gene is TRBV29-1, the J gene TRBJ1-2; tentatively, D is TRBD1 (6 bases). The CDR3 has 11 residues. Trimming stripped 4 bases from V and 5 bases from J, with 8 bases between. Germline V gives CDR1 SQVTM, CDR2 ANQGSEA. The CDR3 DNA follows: TGCAGCGTTGGACAGGAATATGGCTACACCTTC. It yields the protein CSVGQEYGYTF.

Here the CDR3 DNA reads TGTGCTAGTGGTCATAACACCCTTACCGACAGGGCGGCCCACCAGCCCCAGCATTTT. Translation: CASGHNTLTDRAAHQPQHF. The V call is TRBV12-5, the J call TRBJ1-5; TRBD1 matches at 7 bases. Germline assignment: CDR1 LGHNT and CDR2 FRNRAP. V lost 5 bases to trimming and J lost 7 bases; unmatched junction nucleotides: 23. The CDR3 sequence is 19 residues long.

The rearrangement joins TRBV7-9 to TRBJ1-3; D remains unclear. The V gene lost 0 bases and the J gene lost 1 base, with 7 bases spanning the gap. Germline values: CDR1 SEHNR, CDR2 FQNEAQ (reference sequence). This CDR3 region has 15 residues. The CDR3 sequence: CASSLASGSGNTIYF. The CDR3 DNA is TGTGCCAGCAGCTTAGCTAGCGGATCTGGAAACACCATATATTTT.

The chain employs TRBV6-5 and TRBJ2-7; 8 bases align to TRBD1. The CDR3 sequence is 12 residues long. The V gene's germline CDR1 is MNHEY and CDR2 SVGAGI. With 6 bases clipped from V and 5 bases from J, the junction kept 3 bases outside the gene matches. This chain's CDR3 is CASSLTGDEQYF. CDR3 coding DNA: TGTGCCAGCAGCTTGACAGGGGACGAGCAGTACTTC.

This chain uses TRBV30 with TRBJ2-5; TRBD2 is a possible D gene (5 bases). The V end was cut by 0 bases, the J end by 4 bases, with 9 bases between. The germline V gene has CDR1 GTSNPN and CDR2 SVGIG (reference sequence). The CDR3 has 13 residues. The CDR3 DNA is TGTGCCTGGAGTGTATACAGCGGAGAGACCCAGTACTTC. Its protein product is CAWSVYSGETQYF.

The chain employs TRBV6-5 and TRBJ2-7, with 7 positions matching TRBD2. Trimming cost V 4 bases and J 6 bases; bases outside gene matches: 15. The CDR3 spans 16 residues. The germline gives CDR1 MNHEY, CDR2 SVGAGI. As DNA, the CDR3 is TGTGCCAGCAGTTTCTCCGGGGAGGGCGTATTATCCGAGCAGTACTTC. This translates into CASSFSGEGVLSEQYF.

The chain's CDR3 is CSVELGGGAYTQYF. In DNA, the CDR3 is TGCAGCGTTGAACTGGGCGGGGGGGCGTATACGCAGTATTTT. The rearrangement links TRBV29-1 to TRBJ2-3; 9 bases map to TRBD2. V was pared by 2 bases and J by 7 bases, with 7 bases of the junction left unmatched. CDR1 SQVTM and CDR2 ANQGSEA come from the germline V gene. The CDR3 covers 14 residues.

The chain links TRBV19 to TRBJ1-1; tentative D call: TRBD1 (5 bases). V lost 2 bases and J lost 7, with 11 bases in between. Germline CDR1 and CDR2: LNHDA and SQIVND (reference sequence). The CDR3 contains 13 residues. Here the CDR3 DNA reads TGTGCCAGTAGTATAAGAGGGGTCCATGAAGCTTTCTTT. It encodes CASSIRGVHEAFF.

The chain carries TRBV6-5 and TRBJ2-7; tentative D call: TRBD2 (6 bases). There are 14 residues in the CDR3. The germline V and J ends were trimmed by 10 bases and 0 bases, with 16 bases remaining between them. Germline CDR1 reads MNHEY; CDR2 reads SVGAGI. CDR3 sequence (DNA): TGTGCCACAAGCGGGCTGGGGAGCTCCTACGAGCAGTACTTC. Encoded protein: CATSGLGSSYEQYF.

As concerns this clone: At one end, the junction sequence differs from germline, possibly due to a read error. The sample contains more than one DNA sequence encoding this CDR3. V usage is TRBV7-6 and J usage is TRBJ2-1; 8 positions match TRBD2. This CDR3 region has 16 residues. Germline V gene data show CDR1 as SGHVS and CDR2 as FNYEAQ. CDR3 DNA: TGTGCCAGTAGCTTACAGTGGGCAGCGGGAGCCGATGAGCAGTTCTTC. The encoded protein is CASSLQWAAGADEQFF.

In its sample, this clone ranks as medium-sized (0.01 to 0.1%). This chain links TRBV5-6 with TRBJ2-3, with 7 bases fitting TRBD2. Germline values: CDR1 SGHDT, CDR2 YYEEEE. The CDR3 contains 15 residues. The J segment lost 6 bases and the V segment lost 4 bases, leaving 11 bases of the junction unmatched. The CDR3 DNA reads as TGTGCCAGCAGCCGAGGACTAGGGGTGGCGGATACGCAGTATTTT. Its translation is CASSRGLGVADTQYF.

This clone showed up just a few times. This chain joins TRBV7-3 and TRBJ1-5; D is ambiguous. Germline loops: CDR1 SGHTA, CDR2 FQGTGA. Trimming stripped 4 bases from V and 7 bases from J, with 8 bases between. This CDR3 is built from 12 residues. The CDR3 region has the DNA TGTGCCAGCAGCTCTGGGTCACAGCCCCAGCATTTT. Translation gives CASSSGSQPQHF. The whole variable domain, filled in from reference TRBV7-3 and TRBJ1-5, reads GAGVSQTPSNKVTEKGKYVELRCDPISGHTALYWYRQSLGQGPEFLIYFQGTGAADDSGLPNDRFFAVRPEGSVSTLKIQRTERGDSAVYLCASSSGSQPQHFGDGTRLSIL.

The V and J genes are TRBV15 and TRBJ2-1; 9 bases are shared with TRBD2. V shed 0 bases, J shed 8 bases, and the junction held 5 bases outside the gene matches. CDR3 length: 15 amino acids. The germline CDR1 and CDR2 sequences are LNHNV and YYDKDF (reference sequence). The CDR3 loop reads CATSREGLARDEQFF. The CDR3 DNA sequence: TGTGCCACCAGCAGAGAGGGACTAGCCAGAGATGAGCAGTTCTTC.

In nucleotides, the CDR3 is TGTGCCAGCAGCCTGGGAATCTACGAGCAGTACTTC. This encodes CASSLGIYEQYF. V gene TRBV5-6 combines with J gene TRBJ2-7; D gene uncertain. V gave up 4 bases and J gave up 3 bases, with 8 bases separating them. Germline V gene lookup returns CDR1 SGHDT and CDR2 YYEEEE. The CDR3 covers 12 residues.

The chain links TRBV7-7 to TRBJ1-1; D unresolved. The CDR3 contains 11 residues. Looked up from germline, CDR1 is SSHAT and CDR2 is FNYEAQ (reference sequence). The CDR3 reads CAILPDTEAFF. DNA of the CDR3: TGTGCTATCCTACCAGACACTGAAGCTTTCTTT.

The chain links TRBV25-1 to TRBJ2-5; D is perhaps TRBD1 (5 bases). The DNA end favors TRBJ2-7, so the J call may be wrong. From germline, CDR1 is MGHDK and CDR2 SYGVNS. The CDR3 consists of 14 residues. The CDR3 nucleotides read TGTGCCAGCAGTGCCAGGGCATACTCCTACGAGCAGTACTTC. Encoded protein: CASSARAYSYEQYF.

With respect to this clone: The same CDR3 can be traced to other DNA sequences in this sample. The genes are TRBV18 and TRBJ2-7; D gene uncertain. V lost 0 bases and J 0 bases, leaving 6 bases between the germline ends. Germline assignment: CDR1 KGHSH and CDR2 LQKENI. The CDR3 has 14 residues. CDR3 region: CASSPPWDSYEQYF. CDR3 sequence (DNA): TGTGCCAGCTCACCACCTTGGGACTCCTACGAGCAGTACTTC.

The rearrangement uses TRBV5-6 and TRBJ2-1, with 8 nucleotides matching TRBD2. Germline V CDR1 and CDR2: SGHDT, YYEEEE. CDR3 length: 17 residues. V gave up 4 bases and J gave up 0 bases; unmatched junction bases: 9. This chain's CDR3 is CASSTPSGYSSYNEQFF. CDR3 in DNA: TGTGCCAGCAGCACTCCTAGCGGGTATAGCTCCTACAATGAGCAGTTCTTC.